This TCR beta chain was captured by sequencing in a study of sequential checkpoint blockade in melanoma. Treatment given: randomized to nivolumab then ipilimumab (arm A) or the reverse (arm B). From germline, CDR1 is MGHDK and CDR2 SYGVNS. This CDR3 is built from 14 residues. V dropped 4 bases and J dropped 2; count of bases not matched to a gene: 5. Profiled with immunoSEQ multiplex PCR; TCRdb holds only in-frame clones, not every one. The table lists 40,000 or so clones, just over 85% of them singletons, with around 12% in the top ten. This receptor was taken from a human donor with melanoma. The sample in question was CD8+ T cells sorted from blood (inferred from file names), obtained from a patient given nivolumab and ipilimumab in sequence. The chain combines TRBV25-1 with TRBJ2-7; 7 positions match TRBD1. The CDR3 region is CASSGPGQPYEQYF. CDR3 DNA: TGTGCCAGCAGTGGACCGGGACAGCCCTACGAGCAGTACTTC.